These 10 T cell receptor beta chains originate from one sample sequenced in a study of T cell responses to AZD1222 COVID-19 vaccine. TCRdb keeps only in-frame clones here, not all; method: immunoSEQ multiplex PCR. The data contain under 200,000 clones, over 90% of them singletons. The material sequenced was peripheral blood, taken on day 0 of AZD1222 vaccination. These receptors were collected from an adult in good health.

V and J are TRBV9 and TRBJ2-7; 9 bases align to TRBD2. V shed 2 bases, J shed 0 bases, and the junction held 0 bases outside the gene matches. Germline assignment: CDR1 SGDLS and CDR2 YYNGEE. The length of the CDR3 is 14 residues. CDR3 residues: CASSVSGGSYEQYF. The CDR3 DNA sequence: TGTGCCAGCAGCGTTAGCGGGGGCTCCTACGAGCAGTACTTC.

In DNA, the CDR3 is TGTGCCAGCAGCACGCGAGGGGGGGCCCTACCGAACACTGAAGCTTTCTTT. Protein sequence: CASSTRGGALPNTEAFF. This sequence joins TRBV7-6 and TRBJ1-1; possible D gene TRBD1, 6 bases. Trimming stripped 5 bases from V and 1 base from J, with 20 bases between. The CDR3 has 17 amino acids. In germline, CDR1 is SGHVS, CDR2 FNYEAQ.

The chain carries TRBV3-1 (or the pseudogene TRBV3-2) and TRBJ2-3, with D tentatively TRBD2 (5 bases). CDR3 length: 16 residues. Germline V gives CDR1 LGHDT, CDR2 YNNKEL (reference sequence). V shed 4 bases and J shed 4 bases, with 18 bases lying between them. The DNA for the CDR3 is TGTGCCAGCAGCCTCCAGTGGGGAGATTTCCCAGATACGCAGTATTTT. Protein sequence: CASSLQWGDFPDTQYF.

The V call is TRBV30, the J call TRBJ2-7, with D possibly TRBD1 on 6 matching bases. Trimming removed 3 bases at V and 6 bases at J, with 15 bases between. The V gene's germline CDR1 is GTSNPN and CDR2 SVGIG (reference sequence). This CDR3 is 13 amino acids long. CDR3 sequence: CAWSVNWGREQYF. CDR3 bases: TGTGCCTGGAGCGTAAATTGGGGGCGCGAGCAGTACTTC.

The chain's CDR3 is CASSQDPGQPNEKLFF. DNA for the CDR3: TGCGCCAGCAGCCAAGACCCGGGACAGCCTAATGAAAAACTGTTTTTT. The V gene is TRBV4-1, the J gene TRBJ1-4; 7 nucleotides match TRBD1. J lost 3 bases, V lost 0 bases, and 4 bases had no gene match. Germline V CDR1 and CDR2: MGHRA, YSYEKL. The CDR3 length is 16 residues.

V gene TRBV18 combines with J gene TRBJ1-5; 7 bases align to TRBD1. V gave up 3 bases and J gave up 3 bases; unmatched junction bases: 5. The V gene's germline CDR1 is KGHSH and CDR2 LQKENI. The CDR3 runs to 15 residues. The CDR3 DNA is TGTGCCAGCTCACCCGCGACAGGGAACAATCAGCCCCAGCATTTT. This translates into CASSPATGNNQPQHF.

The chain joins TRBV6-5 to TRBJ1-5; 7 positions agree with TRBD1. Losses at the gene ends were 8 bases for V and 6 bases for J; bases not matched to a gene: 13. Germline CDR1 reads MNHEY; CDR2 reads SVGAGI. This CDR3 region has 15 residues. The CDR3 DNA is TGTGCCAGCGGCTTTCTATACAGGGGTAGTCAGCCCCAGCATTTT. It encodes CASGFLYRGSQPQHF.

The rearrangement joins TRBV7-2 to TRBJ1-4; 8 bases are shared with TRBD1. CDR3 size: 16 residues. Germline CDR1 is SGHTA and CDR2 is FQGNSA. The junction had 5 bases not matched to a gene; V was cut back by 1 base and J by 4 bases. In DNA, the CDR3 is TGTGCCAGCAGCTTAGGGGGGACAGGTTTTAATGAAAAACTGTTTTTT. Amino acids: CASSLGGTGFNEKLFF.

This sequence joins TRBV6-7 and TRBJ1-1; D is unresolved. TRBV6-7 is identified as an open reading frame with a role that is uncertain. The V end was cut by 6 bases, the J end by 3 bases, with 23 bases between. This CDR3 spans 17 amino acids. The CDR3 nucleotides are TGTGCCAGCAGCCCTGGGAAACAGCTCCGAGGGCACACTGAAGCTTTCTTT. It codes for CASSPGKQLRGHTEAFF.

V usage is TRBV4-2 and J usage is TRBJ1-5, with a weak D call TRBD1 (5 bases). The CDR3 consists of 15 residues. Trimming left V 0 bases short and J 4 bases short, with 10 bases between. Germline V gives CDR1 LGHNA, CDR2 YNFKEQ. The CDR3 DNA reads as TGTGCCAGCAGCCAAGAAGGCAGGGATAATCAGCCCCAGCATTTT. Translation gives CASSQEGRDNQPQHF.